A single sample is the source of the 15 T cell receptor beta chains below, sequenced in a study of blood T cell repertoires in COVID-19. Produced via immunoSEQ multiplex PCR; TCRdb's table is partial and in-frame only. The sample comprises roughly 200,000 clones, 85% to 90% of which are singletons, and less than 4% rests with the top ten. The sample was PBMCs or T cells enriched from blood (not recorded which). These receptors were collected from a woman aged 30 to 39 with acute COVID-19.

V gene TRBV27 combines with J gene TRBJ2-7, with 7 bases identical to TRBD1. Germline assignment: CDR1 MNHEY and CDR2 SMNVEV (reference sequence). The CDR3 extends over 15 amino acids. V lost 7 bases to trimming and J lost 3 bases; unmatched junction nucleotides: 12. CDR3 sequence reads: CASKKPGTAFYEQYF. For the CDR3, the DNA is TGTGCCAGCAAAAAACCCGGGACAGCCTTCTACGAGCAGTACTTC.

The chain uses TRBV18 and TRBJ1-4; no reliable D call. Trimming cost V 6 bases and J 7 bases, with 12 bases left between them. The CDR3 is made up of 13 amino acids. Per the germline V gene, CDR1 is KGHSH and CDR2 is LQKENI. The CDR3 reads CASSLGAREKLFF. The CDR3, as DNA: TGTGCCAGCTCGCTCGGAGCTCGTGAAAAACTGTTTTTT.

The rearrangement links TRBV7-9 to TRBJ2-1; 8 bases map to TRBD2. V dropped 5 bases and J dropped 0; count of bases not matched to a gene: 6. The CDR3 sequence is 16 residues long. Germline assignment: CDR1 SEHNR and CDR2 FQNEAQ (reference sequence). CDR3 in amino acids: CASSPGGGSSYNEQFF. In DNA, the CDR3 is TGTGCCAGCAGCCCAGGCGGGGGGAGCTCCTACAATGAGCAGTTCTTC.

This chain uses TRBV19 with TRBJ1-4, with 7 bases identical to TRBD1. The CDR3 totals 14 residues. Germline V gives CDR1 LNHDA, CDR2 SQIVND (reference sequence). V dropped 4 bases and J dropped 8; count of bases not matched to a gene: 7. In nucleotides, the CDR3 is TGTGCCAGTAGTAACCAGGGGGAAGTGGAAAAACTGTTTTTT. Its protein is CASSNQGEVEKLFF.

The CDR3 loop reads CASTRDSGTQGGYTF. CDR3 sequence (DNA): TGTGCCAGCACCAGAGATTCCGGGACCCAGGGGGGCTACACCTTC. V usage is TRBV27 and J usage is TRBJ1-2, with D maybe TRBD1 (6 bases). The CDR3 loop spans 15 amino acids. Trimming stripped 7 bases from V and 8 bases from J, with 23 bases between. Per the germline V gene, CDR1 is MNHEY and CDR2 is SMNVEV (reference sequence).

The rearrangement joins TRBV2 to TRBJ2-7; TRBD1 matches at 8 bases. Looked up from germline, CDR1 is SNHLY and CDR2 is FYNNEI. The CDR3 spans 15 residues. Trimming cost V 0 bases and J 0 bases; bases outside gene matches: 1. DNA for the CDR3: TGTGCCAGCAGTGAAGCGGGGACAGGCTCCTACGAGCAGTACTTC. Its protein product is CASSEAGTGSYEQYF.

The chain employs TRBV6-5 and TRBJ2-7; TRBD1 aligns across 11 bases. The CDR3 sequence is 12 residues long. The germline gives CDR1 MNHEY, CDR2 SVGAGI. V shed 10 bases, J shed 5 bases, and the junction held 4 bases outside the gene matches. For the CDR3, the DNA is TGTGCCACCCGGACAGGGGGCAACGAGCAGTACTTC. It codes for CATRTGGNEQYF.

V usage is TRBV7-3 and J usage is TRBJ2-5; TRBD2 matches at 7 bases. The V and J ends lost 2 bases and 5 bases, in that order; junction bases with no gene match: 8. Germline V gene sequence: CDR1 SGHTA, CDR2 FQGTGA. This CDR3 has 15 amino acids. In DNA, the CDR3 is TGTGCCAGCAGCTTATGGTCAGGGAGGGAGGAGACCCAGTACTTC. Amino acid sequence: CASSLWSGREETQYF.

This chain joins TRBV29-1 and TRBJ2-4, with TRBD1 identical over 8 bases. The germline gives CDR1 SQVTM, CDR2 ANQGSEA. The CDR3 totals 12 residues. Trimming took 4 bases from V and 12 from J; bases not matched to a gene: 8. The CDR3 here is CSVGTGYENQYF. The DNA of the CDR3 is TGCAGCGTTGGGACAGGGTACGAGAATCAGTACTTC.

The V gene is TRBV13, the J gene TRBJ2-1; 7 bases line up with TRBD1. Germline V lookup: CDR1 PRHDT, CDR2 FYEKMQ (reference sequence). This CDR3 comprises 14 residues. J lost 5 bases, V lost 5 bases, and 6 bases had no gene match. The CDR3: CASSQDRAHNEQFF. CDR3 in DNA: TGTGCCAGCAGCCAAGACAGGGCCCACAATGAGCAGTTCTTC.

The CDR3 protein is CASSESHLNQPQHF. The CDR3 DNA sequence: TGCGCCAGCAGTGAATCACACCTTAATCAGCCCCAGCATTTT. The chain couples TRBV10-2 to TRBJ1-5; D gene ambiguous. Germline values: CDR1 WSHSY, CDR2 SAAADI. CDR3 length equals 14 residues. V was clipped by 3 bases and J by 4 bases, with 10 bases between them.

The V gene is TRBV10-3, the J gene TRBJ2-7; D may be TRBD2 (7 bases). Trimming stripped 11 bases from V and 6 bases from J, with 23 bases between. CDR1 ENHRY and CDR2 SYGVKD come from the germline V gene. This CDR3 comprises 14 residues. CDR3 amino acids: CAVNNGGREGEQYF. The CDR3 DNA reads TGTGCCGTGAACAACGGGGGGCGCGAGGGCGAGCAGTACTTC.

V and J are TRBV6-2 or TRBV6-3 and TRBJ2-7; the match to TRBD1 covers 10 bases. Germline-derived CDR1 and CDR2 are MNHEY and SVGEGT. J was trimmed by 4 bases and V by 3 bases; bases with no gene match: 6. CDR3 length: 15 amino acids. The CDR3 region is CASSYSGQGVYEQYF. The CDR3 bases are TGTGCCAGCAGTTATTCCGGACAGGGGGTTTACGAGCAGTACTTC.

This clone was counted once. This sequence joins TRBV30 and TRBJ1-6; TRBD1 might be the D (5 bases). CDR1 is GTSNPN and CDR2 is SVGIG in the germline V gene (reference sequence). This CDR3 spans 14 amino acids. Trimming left V 2 bases short and J 5 bases short, with 10 bases between. The CDR3 DNA reads as TGTGCCTGGAGTCGCGGGGGTAATAATTCACCCCTCCACTTT. Protein product: CAWSRGGNNSPLHF.

The chain links TRBV3-1 (or the pseudogene TRBV3-2) to TRBJ2-7; 10 bases are shared with TRBD2. Germline values: CDR1 LGHDT, CDR2 YNNKEL (reference sequence). CDR3 length equals 16 residues. Unmatched junction bases numbered 7, after V lost 0 bases and J lost 5 bases. CDR3 sequence reads: CASSQDLAGAWDEQYF. The CDR3 DNA reads TGTGCCAGCAGCCAAGACCTAGCGGGGGCCTGGGACGAGCAGTACTTC.